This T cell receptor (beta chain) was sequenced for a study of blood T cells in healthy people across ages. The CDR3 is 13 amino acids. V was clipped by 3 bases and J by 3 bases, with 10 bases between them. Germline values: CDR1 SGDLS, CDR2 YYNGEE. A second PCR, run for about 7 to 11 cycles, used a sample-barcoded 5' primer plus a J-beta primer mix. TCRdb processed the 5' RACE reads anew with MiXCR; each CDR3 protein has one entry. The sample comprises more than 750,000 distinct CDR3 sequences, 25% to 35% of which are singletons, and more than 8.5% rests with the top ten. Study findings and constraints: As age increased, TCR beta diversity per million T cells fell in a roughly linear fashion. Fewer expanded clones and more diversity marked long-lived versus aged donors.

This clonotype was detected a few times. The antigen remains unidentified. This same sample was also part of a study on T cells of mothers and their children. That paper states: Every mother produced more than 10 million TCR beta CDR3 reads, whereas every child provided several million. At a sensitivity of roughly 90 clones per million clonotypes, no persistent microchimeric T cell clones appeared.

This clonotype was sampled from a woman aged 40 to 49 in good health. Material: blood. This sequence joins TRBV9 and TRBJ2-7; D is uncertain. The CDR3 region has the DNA TGTGCCAGCAGCGCCCCGTCCGACTACGAGCAGTACTTC. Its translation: CASSAPSDYEQYF.